The T cell receptor (beta chain) under discussion was sequenced for a study of cytomegalovirus exposure and HLA in healthy donors. While unrecorded immune exposures were likely, the donors were nominally healthy when sampled. Note on this clone: What it binds is unknown.

V was shortened by 4 bases and J by 0 bases, with 6 bases between the two germline ends. The length of the CDR3 is 14 residues. The V gene's germline CDR1 is LGHNA and CDR2 YSLEER. Whole-study results and caveats: The majority of TCR sequences were rare, yet some public TCRs appeared in many donors. A list of 164 TCR beta chains associated with cytomegalovirus was given. It has been reported that TCR beta sequences accurately predicted the HLA-A and HLA-B alleles of most subjects.

PCR was performed using 60 Vbeta and 13 Jbeta primers. Clones were sequenced by immunoSEQ multiplex PCR, and TCRdb holds only the in-frame ones, with some missing. In the table there are some 110,000 clones, over 65% of which are singletons. Sequencing used PBMCs. The chain links TRBV4-3 to TRBJ1-4, with D uncertain. This receptor was taken from a woman between 35 and 50 years old in good health and CMV-seronegative. The CDR3 DNA sequence: TGCGCCAGCAGCCTTCAGGCAACTAATGAAAAACTGTTTTTT. Its protein is CASSLQATNEKLFF.